This entry is about one TCR beta chain. Measured with immunoSEQ multiplex PCR; TCRdb has only the in-frame clones, and not every one. This table has more than 250,000 clones, approximately 89% appearing once. CDR1 and CDR2 (germline): SGHDT, YYEEEE. CDR3 size: 14 residues. The V gene lost 4 bases and the J gene lost 0 bases, with 10 bases spanning the gap. The sample is drawn from a study of blood T cell repertoires in COVID-19. Sample: PBMCs or T cells enriched from blood (not recorded which). The receptor's source is a woman aged 25 to 39 who had recovered from COVID-19. The chain uses TRBV5-6 and TRBJ1-1; D ambiguous. The CDR3 protein is CASSRTSMNTEAFF. CDR3 nucleotides: TGTGCCAGCAGCCGTACAAGTATGAACACTGAAGCTTTCTTT.